This T cell receptor beta chain is from a study of OX40 agonist ivuxolimab in advanced cancers. Background on the study: Prior therapy, whether anti-PD-1, anti-PD-L1 or anti-CTLA-4, was allowed, and 40% had some.

Germline CDR1 and CDR2: SGDLS and YYNGEE. Losses at the gene ends were 4 bases for V and 2 bases for J; bases not matched to a gene: 27. This CDR3 contains 22 residues. The study sampled blood at baseline, cycle 4 day 1, and cycle 7 day 1. Only in-frame clones appear in the TCRdb table, and some are missing; sequencing was by immunoSEQ multiplex PCR. Of some 14,000 clones listed, about 80% are singletons. Findings and caveats of the study: Blood T cells, both CD4+ and CD8+, expanded clonally by week 6 at 0.1 to 3.0 mg/kg.

Turning to this clone: The antigen remains unidentified.

Sequencing used CD4+ or CD8+ T cells sorted from blood, obtained in a trial of the OX40 agonist ivuxolimab. The chain carries TRBV9 and TRBJ1-2; 9 positions match TRBD1. This sequence was found in an adult with an advanced solid tumor such as melanoma, head and neck, liver or kidney cancer. The CDR3 DNA reads as TGTGCCAGCAGCCCAAGGAGCTCCTCAACGGGACAGGGTTTCGTTCTAAACTATGGCTACACCTTC. Translation: CASSPRSSSTGQGFVLNYGYTF. The whole variable domain, filled in from reference TRBV9 and TRBJ1-2, reads DSGVTQTPKHLITATGQRVTLRCSPRSGDLSVYWYQQSLDQGLQFLIQYYNGEERAKGNILERFSAQQFPDLHSELNLSSLELGDSALYFCASSPRSSSTGQGFVLNYGYTFGSGTRLTVV.